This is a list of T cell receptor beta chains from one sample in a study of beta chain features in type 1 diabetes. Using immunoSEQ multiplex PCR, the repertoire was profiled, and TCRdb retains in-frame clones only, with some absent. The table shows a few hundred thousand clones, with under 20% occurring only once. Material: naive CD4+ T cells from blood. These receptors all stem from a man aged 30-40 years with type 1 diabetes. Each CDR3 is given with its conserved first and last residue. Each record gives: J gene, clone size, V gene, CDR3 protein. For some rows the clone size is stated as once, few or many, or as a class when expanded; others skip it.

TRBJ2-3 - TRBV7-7 CASSLGGSGTDTQYF
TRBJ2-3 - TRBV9 CASSVAPRRGSTDTQYF
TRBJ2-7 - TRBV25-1 CASSSPGSNYEQYF
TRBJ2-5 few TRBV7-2 CASSLGSTRETQYF
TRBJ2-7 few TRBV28 CASNTGTASYEQYF
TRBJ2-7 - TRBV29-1 CSVRRDTSYEQYF
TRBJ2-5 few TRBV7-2 CASSGPGWETQYF
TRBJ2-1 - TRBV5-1 CASSLDAGTYNEQFF
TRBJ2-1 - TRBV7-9 CASSSSSHYNEQFF
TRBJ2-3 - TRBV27 CASSTSGRAEDTQYF
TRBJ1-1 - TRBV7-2 CASSLVIGDTEAFF
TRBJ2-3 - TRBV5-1 CASSLGTSTDTQYF
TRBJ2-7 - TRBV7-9 CASSLRADSYEQYF
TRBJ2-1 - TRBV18 CASSLLTRQDEQFF
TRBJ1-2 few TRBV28 CASSPRTGYGYTF
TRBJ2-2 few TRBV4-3 CASSQDHGTNTGELFF
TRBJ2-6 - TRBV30 CAWRREPAGANVLTF
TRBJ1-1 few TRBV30 CAWSYLNTEAFF
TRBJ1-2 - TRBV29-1 CSVPSGWVHYGYTF
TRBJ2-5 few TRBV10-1 CASSEGTGPQETQYF
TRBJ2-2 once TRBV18 CASSPTGASGELFF